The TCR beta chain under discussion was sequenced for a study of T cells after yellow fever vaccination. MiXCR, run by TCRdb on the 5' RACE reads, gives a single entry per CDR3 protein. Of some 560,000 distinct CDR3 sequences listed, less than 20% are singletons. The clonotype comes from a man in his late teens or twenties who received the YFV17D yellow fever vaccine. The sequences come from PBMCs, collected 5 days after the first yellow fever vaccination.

This CDR3 reads CASSIQRGSAGDTQYF. CDR3 bases: TGTGCCAGCAGTATTCAGCGGGGGTCCGCGGGGGATACGCAGTATTTT. The J gene is TRBJ2-3, the V gene TRBV2, with 8 nucleotides matching TRBD2. This CDR3 region has 16 residues. CDR1 and CDR2 (germline): SNHLY, FYNNEI. With 5 bases clipped from V and 6 bases from J, the junction kept 13 bases outside the gene matches. Supplemented by reference TRBV2 and TRBJ2-3, the full variable domain reads EPEVTQTPSHQVTQMGQEVILRCVPISNHLYFYWYRQILGQKVEFLVSFYNNEISEKSEIFDDQFSVERPDGSNFTLKIRSTKLEDSAMYFCASSIQRGSAGDTQYFGPGTRLTVL.